This T cell receptor (beta chain) was documented in a study of blood T cell repertoires in COVID-19. Whole-study context: Samples taken during acute and convalescent COVID-19 were collected in the United States, Italy and Spain. The cDNA or gDNA used as material had been derived from T cells, B-cell-depleted T cells, or PBMCs.

A few counts support this clone. Donors were grouped by their self-reported clinical history. Germline lookup yields CDR1 KGHSH and CDR2 LQKENI. The ends were cut back, 2 bases at V and 6 bases at J, with 13 bases in the middle. The length of the CDR3 is 15 residues. The method was immunoSEQ multiplex PCR; TCRdb's version includes in-frame clones alone and lacks a portion of them. The sample has fewer than 250,000 clones; around 90% are singletons. The sample comprised PBMCs or T cells enriched from blood (not recorded which). J is TRBJ1-4 and V is TRBV18; perhaps TRBD1 as D (6 bases). The TCR was taken from a man aged 25-45 years who had been exposed to COVID-19. CDR3: CASSPLSQGDEKLFF. Written as DNA, the CDR3 is TGTGCCAGCTCACCATTATCACAGGGTGATGAAAAACTGTTTTTT.